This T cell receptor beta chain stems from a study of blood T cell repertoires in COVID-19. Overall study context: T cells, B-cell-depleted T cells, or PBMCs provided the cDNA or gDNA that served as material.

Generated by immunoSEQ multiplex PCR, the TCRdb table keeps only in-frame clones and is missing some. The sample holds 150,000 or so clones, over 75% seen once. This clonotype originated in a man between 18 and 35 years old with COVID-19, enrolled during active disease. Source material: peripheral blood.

The CDR3 DNA reads as TGCAGCGCAAAGACAGGGCCCAATTCACCCCTCCACTTT. As protein: CSAKTGPNSPLHF. V usage is TRBV29-1 and J usage is TRBJ1-6; 7 positions agree with TRBD1. The V gene's germline CDR1 is SQVTM and CDR2 ANQGSEA. V lost 7 bases, J lost 7 bases, and 7 bases stayed unmatched. This CDR3 has 13 amino acids.